The 2 T cell receptor beta chains listed next were all sequenced from one sample in a study of blood T cell repertoires in COVID-19. TCRdb keeps only in-frame clones here, not all; method: immunoSEQ multiplex PCR. The sample contains around 300,000 clones, 80% to 90% of which appear only once. Sequencing was carried out using PBMCs or T cells enriched from blood (not recorded which). Source of these receptors: a man aged 25 to 40 who had recovered from COVID-19.

The rearrangement links TRBV3-1 (or the pseudogene TRBV3-2) to TRBJ2-7, with D possibly TRBD2 on 5 matching bases. V lost 4 bases and J lost 4, with 14 bases in between. The CDR3 has 14 residues. Germline V lookup: CDR1 LGHDT, CDR2 YNNKEL (reference sequence). CDR3 protein: CASSLTTTRYEQYF. The CDR3, as DNA: TGTGCCAGCAGCCTAACAACCACTAGGTACGAGCAGTACTTC.

The CDR3 region has the DNA TGTGCCAGCAGCCAAGTGTGGGGGCCGGACAATGAGCAGTTCTTC. It specifies CASSQVWGPDNEQFF. The rearrangement joins TRBV3-1 (or the pseudogene TRBV3-2) to TRBJ2-1, with D maybe TRBD1 (6 bases). Deletions cut 1 base from V and 5 bases from J, with 12 bases between. The germline CDR1 and CDR2 sequences are LGHDT and YNNKEL (reference sequence). The CDR3 has 15 residues.